A selection of T cell receptor beta chains follows, all from one sample in a study of cytomegalovirus exposure and HLA in healthy donors. Assay: immunoSEQ multiplex PCR; the TCRdb copy retains only in-frame clones and omits some. The profile covers some 130,000 clones, with 77% appearing a single time and 4.2% taken by the ten largest. The source material was PBMCs. These receptors all come from a male donor in good health and CMV-seropositive. CDR3s include the opening cysteine and the closing phenylalanine or tryptophan. The D gene is left open where the match is weak. Clone sizes are given selectively: once, few, many, or a class where the clone is expanded.

DNA | CDR3 | D | size | J | V
TGTGCCAGCAGGGTGGAGAAGCCACAGGGACAGGGCATCCGATCCTACGAGCAGTACTTC | CASRVEKPQGQGIRSYEQYF | TRBD1 | . | TRBJ2-7 | TRBV6-7
TGTGCCAGCAGTTACTCTGCGGGGGGACAAGAGACCCAGTACTTC | CASSYSAGGQETQYF | TRBD2 | . | TRBJ2-5 | TRBV6-5
TGTGCCAGCAGCTATGGGCTAGCGGGAGTCTCGGGGGCCAACGTCCTGACTTTC | CASSYGLAGVSGANVLTF | TRBD2 | once | TRBJ2-6 | TRBV7-9
TGTTCCAGCAGCTCCACCGGGACTGTGAATGAAAAACTGTTTTTT | CSSSSTGTVNEKLFF | . | . | TRBJ1-4 | TRBV7-9
TGTGCCAGCAGTTACTCGGTGAGCTCTGGAAACACCATATATTTT | CASSYSVSSGNTIYF | . | . | TRBJ1-3 | TRBV6-5
TGTGCCAGCAGCTTGTGGACAGGACCCTACGAGCAGTACTTC | CASSLWTGPYEQYF | TRBD1 | . | TRBJ2-7 | TRBV7-3
TGTGCCAGCAGAACCAGGGTTTCTGGGGCCAACGTCCTGACTTTC | CASRTRVSGANVLTF | . | . | TRBJ2-6 | TRBV13
TGTGCCAGCAGTCGCAACAGGGAGGATACGCAGTATTTT | CASSRNREDTQYF | . | . | TRBJ2-3 | TRBV5-4
TGTGTCAGCAGTGATCGGGGTTCCGGGGAGCTGTTTTTT | CVSSDRGSGELFF | . | . | TRBJ2-2 | TRBV2
TGTGCCAGCAGTGACCCCAGTCTAGCGGCAGATACGCAGTATTTT | CASSDPSLAADTQYF | TRBD2 | . | TRBJ2-3 | TRBV27
TGTGCCAGCAGTCCCGTTGGTGAGAGCAATGAGCAGTTCTTC | CASSPVGESNEQFF | . | . | TRBJ2-1 | TRBV28
TGTGCCAGCAGGTTTGGGAGGGGGGGCCGGACAGATACGCAGTATTTT | CASRFGRGGRTDTQYF | . | . | TRBJ2-3 | TRBV7-2
TGTGCCAGTACGCCGACCTTGGGGCAGGGGCAGTACTTC | CASTPTLGQGQYF | . | . | TRBJ2-7 | TRBV19
TGTGCCAGCAGCATATCCAGTGAGAAGGGGGCTCGTGGCTACACCTTC | CASSISSEKGARGYTF | TRBD1 | . | TRBJ1-2 | TRBV5-4
TGTGCCAGCAGCGTGAGAGGTTCTCCCTCAGATACGCAGTATTTT | CASSVRGSPSDTQYF | . | once | TRBJ2-3 | TRBV9
TGTGCCAGCAGCCTCCGGGACAGGGCTAATGAGCAGTTCTTC | CASSLRDRANEQFF | TRBD1 | . | TRBJ2-1 | TRBV6-6
TGTGCCAGCAGCTTGTCAACTTCTGCCTATGGCTACACCTTC | CASSLSTSAYGYTF | . | few | TRBJ1-2 | TRBV5-4
TGCGCCAGCAGCTTGGATACAGGGAATGAAAAACTGTTTTTT | CASSLDTGNEKLFF | . | once | TRBJ1-4 | TRBV5-1
TGTGCCAGCAGCGAGGGACAGGGGCTCCTTCTCCATCAGCCCCAGCATTTT | CASSEGQGLLLHQPQHF | TRBD1 | . | TRBJ1-5 | TRBV28
TGTGCCAGCAGCTCCTGGGCGGGAGGTGACGAGCAGTACTTC | CASSSWAGGDEQYF | TRBD2 | . | TRBJ2-7 | TRBV5-4
TGTGCCACCAGCAGAGAACGGGGGTCGAATTTATACGAGCAGTACTTC | CATSRERGSNLYEQYF | . | . | TRBJ2-7 | TRBV15
TGCGCCAGCAGCCCGCCCAGGGGGGTAAGCTCCTACGAGCAGTACTTC | CASSPPRGVSSYEQYF | . | . | TRBJ2-7 | TRBV5-1
TGCAGCGCTTATAGCGGAGCCGAGACCTACGAGCAGTACTTC | CSAYSGAETYEQYF | . | . | TRBJ2-7 | TRBV29-1
TGTGCCAGCTCACCACCGGCAGGGAAAAATGAAAAACTGTTTTTT | CASSPPAGKNEKLFF | . | . | TRBJ1-4 | TRBV18
TGTGCCAGCAGCTACGAGACGACCGGGACAAACAATGAGCAGTTCTTC | CASSYETTGTNNEQFF | . | . | TRBJ2-1 | TRBV11-2
TGCGCCAGCAGCGGGACTAGCGGCGTGAATGAGCAGTTCTTC | CASSGTSGVNEQFF | TRBD2 | . | TRBJ2-1 | TRBV5-1
TGCGCCAGCAGCTTGGATCTGACAGACAATAATTCACCCCTCCACTTT | CASSLDLTDNNSPLHF | . | . | TRBJ1-6 | TRBV5-1